The source of this T cell receptor beta chain is a study of blood T cell repertoires in COVID-19. Study overall: PBMCs, B-cell-depleted T cells, or T cells were the source of the cDNA or gDNA that made up the material.

The table came from immunoSEQ multiplex PCR; TCRdb's copy has only in-frame clones and leaves some out. The table lists a few hundred thousand clones, about nine tenths of them singletons, with approximately 2.2% in the top ten. Germline CDR1 is LNHDA and CDR2 is SQIVND (reference sequence). The CDR3 length is 13 residues. Trimming left V 10 bases short and J 0 bases short, with 10 bases between. This sequence originates from a man younger than 30 with active or convalescent COVID-19. The rearrangement links TRBV19 to TRBJ1-3; D call uncertain. Sequencing input: peripheral blood. CDR3 loop: CATRHLSGNTIYF. The CDR3 DNA reads as TGTGCCACCAGACACCTCTCTGGAAACACCATATATTTT.